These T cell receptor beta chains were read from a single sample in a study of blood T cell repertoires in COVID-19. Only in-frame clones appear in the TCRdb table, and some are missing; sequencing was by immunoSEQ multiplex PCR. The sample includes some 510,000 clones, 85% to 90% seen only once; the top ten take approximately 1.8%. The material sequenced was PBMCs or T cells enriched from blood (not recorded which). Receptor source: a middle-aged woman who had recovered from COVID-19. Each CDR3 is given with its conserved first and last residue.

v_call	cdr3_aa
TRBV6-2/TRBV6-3	CASSYSIGTGGRGYTF
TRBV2	CASSEVQYRQGARGELFF
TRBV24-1	CATSDPDRVNQPQHF
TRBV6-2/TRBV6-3	CASSYSVGHEQFF
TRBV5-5	CASSQEVVVDTQYF
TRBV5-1	CASIYGTGDRETQYF
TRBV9	CASSVGVAGRDTQYF
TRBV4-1	CASSQGGGPKQFF
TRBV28	CAISDKNYGYTF
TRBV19	CASSIQGTGNTIYF
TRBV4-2	CASSQETGGVGNGYTF
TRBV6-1	CASSEAKGGGGYTF
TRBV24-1	CATSDHKQGAGELFF
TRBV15	CATSTPKRGHTEAFF
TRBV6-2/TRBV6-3	CASSSHRGRGYTF
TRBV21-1	CASSPRGDQPQHF
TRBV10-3	CAISTSGSGSTDEQFF
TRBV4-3	CASSQADSSGANVLTF
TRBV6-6	CASSRDRGTTEAFF
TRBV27	CASSGWDRGIRETQYF
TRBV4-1	CASSQDRTGSLPQHF
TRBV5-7	CASRSGSSYNEQFF
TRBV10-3	CAIRGDSQNTEAFF
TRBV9	CASSGRLGQGNTEAFF
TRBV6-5	CASSLYEQYF
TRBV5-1	CASSVRQGARGNTIYF
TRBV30	CAWSVRQGAYNEQFF
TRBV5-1	CASSLEAGFTDTQYF
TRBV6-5	CASSFMGAEQYF
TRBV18	CASSPSPGQGDYGYTF
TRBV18	CASSPEAGSGYTF
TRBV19	CASSPRGLGGNTIYF
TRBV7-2	CASSFGTPNGNEQFF
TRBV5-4	CASSSWSNSNEQFF
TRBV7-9	CASSGSTGTNTGELFF